What follows are 29 T cell receptor beta chains derived from one specimen sequenced in a study of CD4+ T cells in melanoma. Sequencing was performed with immunoSEQ multiplex PCR; in TCRdb, only in-frame clones are kept and a portion is missing. The table records more than 9,000 clones, 55% to 80% of them present only once. The sample taken for sequencing was cells from a culture (not recorded whether cultured in vitro). Every receptor here comes from a human donor with melanoma.

The chain couples TRBV6-1 to TRBJ2-5, with D possibly being TRBD2 (5 bases). Deletions cut 6 bases from V and 0 bases from J, with 14 bases between. CDR1 is MNHNS and CDR2 is SASEGT in the germline V gene. The CDR3 has 15 residues. In DNA form, the CDR3 reads TGTGCCAGCAGAGATTTGAGCGGTAACCAAGAGACCCAGTACTTC. Amino acids: CASRDLSGNQETQYF.

The sample holds a few counts of this clone. The chain links TRBV6-5 to TRBJ1-2, with TRBD1 as a possible D gene (6 bases). There are 16 residues in the CDR3. The V end lost 0 bases, the J end lost 8 bases, and 19 bases lay between the germline ends. From germline, CDR1 is MNHEY and CDR2 SVGAGI. Here the CDR3 reads CASSYSQGFSGTGYTF. CDR3 nucleotide sequence: TGTGCCAGCAGTTACTCCCAGGGGTTTTCGGGCACCGGCTACACCTTC.

The sample holds one count of this clone. The chain has TRBV6-5 and TRBJ2-7; the D is unclear. Germline CDR1 reads MNHEY; CDR2 reads SVGAGI. Trimming took off 2 bases at V and 0 bases at J, with 11 bases between the two ends. CDR3 size: 15 residues. CDR3 nucleotide sequence: TGTGCCAGCAGTTACGGATGGGGTCCCTCCTACGAGCAGTACTTC. Its protein is CASSYGWGPSYEQYF.

The CDR3 reads CASSIWGFEQYF. The CDR3 region has the DNA TGTGCCAGTAGTATTTGGGGGTTCGAGCAGTACTTC. The chain recombines TRBV19 with TRBJ2-7; perhaps D is TRBD1 or TRBD2 (5 bases each). CDR1 LNHDA and CDR2 SQIVND come from the germline V gene (reference sequence). V was pared by 3 bases and J by 6 bases, with 9 bases between. The CDR3 is 12 residues long.

DNA for the CDR3: TGTGCCAGCAGCTTAGCGCGAAGGGATACGCAGTATTTT. Amino acids: CASSLARRDTQYF. The chain uses TRBV7-6 and TRBJ2-3, with no clear D. The V gene's germline CDR1 is SGHVS and CDR2 FNYEAQ. CDR3 length: 13 amino acids. V lost 0 bases to trimming and J lost 6 bases, with 7 bases between them.

This clone appeared a single time. The chain carries TRBV7-3 and TRBJ2-2; D is unclear. From germline, CDR1 is SGHTA and CDR2 FQGTGA. The CDR3 has 16 amino acids. V gave up 2 bases and J gave up 5 bases, with 15 bases separating them. CDR3 region: CASSLGQMGKTGELFF. CDR3 bases: TGTGCCAGCAGCTTAGGTCAGATGGGAAAAACCGGGGAGCTGTTTTTT.

CDR3 loop: CASSVDRWTGSNEQFF. In DNA form, the CDR3 reads TGTGCCAGCAGCGTCGACCGCTGGACAGGGTCCAATGAGCAGTTCTTC. The chain couples TRBV9 to TRBJ2-1; 8 bases fit TRBD1. Trimming removed 2 bases from V and 6 bases from J; junction bases left unmatched: 10. Germline V CDR1 and CDR2: SGDLS, YYNGEE. The CDR3 covers 16 residues.

The V and J genes are TRBV15 and TRBJ2-1; weak D call: TRBD2 (6 bases). V shed 3 bases and J shed 9 bases, with 27 bases lying between them. Germline loops: CDR1 LNHNV, CDR2 YYDKDF (reference sequence). There are 18 residues in the CDR3. CDR3 protein: CATSRALGGEGDGREQFF. The CDR3, as DNA: TGTGCCACCAGCAGGGCGCTGGGGGGAGAAGGGGACGGTCGTGAGCAGTTCTTC. Looking up the rest from reference TRBV15 and TRBJ2-1 gives the full variable domain: DAMVIQNPRYQVTQFGKPVTLSCSQTLNHNVMYWYQQKSSQAPKLLFHYYDKDFNNEADTPDNFQSRRPNTSFCFLDIRSPGLGDTAMYLCATSRALGGEGDGREQFFGPGTRLTVL.

The rearrangement links TRBV7-8 to TRBJ2-5; D perhaps matches TRBD2 (6 bases). This CDR3 has 16 residues. From germline, CDR1 is SGHVS and CDR2 FQNEAQ. V lost 5 bases and J lost 2, with 18 bases in between. Here the CDR3 reads CASSLRYSGPQETQYF. The CDR3 coding sequence is TGTGCCAGCAGCCTGAGGTATAGCGGCCCACAAGAGACCCAGTACTTC.

The J gene is TRBJ2-7, the V gene TRBV18; 8 nucleotides match TRBD1. CDR1 is KGHSH and CDR2 is LQKENI in the germline V gene. The CDR3 loop spans 16 amino acids. The V gene end was trimmed by 6 bases and the J gene end by 3 bases; junction bases not matched to a gene: 13. CDR3 region: CASSHGTGRRGYEQYF. The CDR3 DNA follows: TGTGCCAGCTCCCATGGGACAGGCCGACGGGGCTACGAGCAGTACTTC.

The chain recombines TRBV10-1 with TRBJ1-1, with TRBD1 matching 8 bases. The junction had 6 bases not matched to a gene; V was cut back by 5 bases and J by 4 bases. The V gene's germline CDR1 is WNHNN and CDR2 SYGVQD (reference sequence). The CDR3 extends over 14 amino acids. The CDR3 reads CASSRQGSGTEAFF. The CDR3 region has the DNA TGCGCCAGCAGTAGACAGGGGAGTGGCACTGAAGCTTTCTTT.

The V and J genes are TRBV6-6 and TRBJ1-1; unclear D gene. Germline V gene sequence: CDR1 MNHNY, CDR2 SVGAGI (reference sequence). V was pared by 4 bases and J by 4 bases, with 13 bases between. The CDR3 consists of 14 residues. The DNA for the CDR3 is TGTGCCAGCAGTTCGAGCGGCAGTCGCACTGAAGCTTTCTTT. Protein sequence: CASSSSGSRTEAFF.

The chain combines TRBV5-4 with TRBJ1-4; D gene unclear. Trimming stripped 3 bases from V and 3 bases from J, with 9 bases between. The CDR3 sequence is 14 residues long. Germline V lookup: CDR1 SGHNT, CDR2 YYREEE (reference sequence). Here the CDR3 DNA reads TGTGCCAGCAGCTATGGACGGGCTAATGAAAAACTGTTTTTT. Translation gives CASSYGRANEKLFF.

V is TRBV11-3 and J is TRBJ1-3; 8 nucleotides match TRBD1. The CDR3 extends over 18 amino acids. CDR1 is SGHNT, CDR2 YENEEA, per germline. With 5 bases clipped from V and 1 base from J, the junction kept 13 bases outside the gene matches. CDR3: CASSGLQGAIRSGNTIYF. CDR3 nucleotides: TGTGCCAGCAGCGGGCTCCAGGGGGCTATTCGTTCTGGAAACACCATATATTTT.

The chain has TRBV11-3 and TRBJ2-3, with a tentative D call TRBD2 (5 bases). Deletions cut 5 bases from V and 8 bases from J, with 17 bases between. CDR3 length: 14 residues. Germline loops: CDR1 SGHNT, CDR2 YENEEA. The CDR3 region is CASSPEEVPGTQYF. In DNA form, the CDR3 reads TGTGCCAGCAGCCCTGAGGAGGTTCCAGGTACGCAGTATTTT.

The V gene is TRBV19, the J gene TRBJ1-2, with D possibly matching TRBD1 (5 bases). The germline V gene has CDR1 LNHDA and CDR2 SQIVND (reference sequence). This CDR3 contains 15 residues. Trimming took 2 bases from V and 5 from J, leaving 15 bases between them. This CDR3 reads CASSISLGLSYGYTF. Written as DNA, the CDR3 is TGTGCCAGTAGTATATCCTTGGGACTATCGTATGGCTACACCTTC. The full variable domain, in which reference TRBV19 and TRBJ1-2 provide the parts outside the CDR3, is DGGITQSPKYLFRKEGQNVTLSCEQNLNHDAMYWYRQDPGQGLRLIYYSQIVNDFQKGDIAEGYSVSREKKESFPLTVTSAQKNPTAFYLCASSISLGLSYGYTFGSGTRLTVV.

The chain links TRBV7-9 to TRBJ1-5, with a weak D call TRBD1 (5 bases). This CDR3 comprises 13 residues. The germline V gene encodes CDR1 SEHNR and CDR2 FQNEAQ (reference sequence). The ends were cut back, 3 bases at V and 7 bases at J, with 10 bases in the middle. CDR3 DNA: TGTGCCAGCAGCTTTGGGGGTTCGCAGCCCCAGCATTTT. Translating it yields CASSFGGSQPQHF.

This clone has just a few counts. V gene TRBV27 combines with J gene TRBJ1-1; tentatively, D is TRBD1 (5 bases). The CDR3 is 16 amino acids. V dropped 6 bases and J dropped 0 bases, with 17 bases sitting between them. Looked up from germline, CDR1 is MNHEY and CDR2 is SMNVEV (reference sequence). The CDR3 nucleotides read TGTGCCAGCAGACCCCAACTGGGGGGACTGAACACTGAAGCTTTCTTT. Amino acid sequence: CASRPQLGGLNTEAFF.

The chain uses TRBV27 and TRBJ1-3; D is perhaps TRBD1 (6 bases). Trimming pared 0 bases from V and 2 bases from J, leaving 8 bases between. Germline-derived CDR1 and CDR2 are MNHEY and SMNVEV (reference sequence). The CDR3 is made up of 15 amino acids. CDR3: CASSLSGGAGNTIYF. The CDR3 bases are TGTGCCAGCAGTTTATCAGGGGGGGCTGGAAACACCATATATTTT.

The chain combines TRBV10-3 with TRBJ1-2; tentatively, D is TRBD1 (6 bases). V was clipped by 6 bases and J by 0 bases, with 11 bases between them. This CDR3 has 14 residues. CDR1 ENHRY and CDR2 SYGVKD come from the germline V gene. As DNA, the CDR3 is TGTGCCATCAGGCACAGGGCAACTAACTATGGCTACACCTTC. It translates to CAIRHRATNYGYTF.

This rearrangement joins TRBV19 to TRBJ2-1; 10 bases are shared with TRBD2. Germline CDR1 LNHDA, CDR2 SQIVND (reference sequence). The CDR3 has 16 amino acids. V lost 3 bases, J lost 7 bases, and 9 bases stayed unmatched. The DNA of the CDR3 is TGTGCCAGTAGTATCCCGGGAGCGGGGGGGCGGAATGAGCAGTTCTTC. Translated: CASSIPGAGGRNEQFF.

The chain links TRBV5-1 to TRBJ2-2, with D uncertain. The CDR3 runs to 16 residues. Trimming cost V 0 bases and J 0 bases, with 9 bases left between them. Germline-derived CDR1 and CDR2 are SGHRS and YFSETQ. CDR3 amino acids: CASSLGSSSNTGELFF. In DNA form, the CDR3 reads TGCGCCAGCAGCTTGGGATCGAGTTCGAACACCGGGGAGCTGTTTTTT.

This chain connects TRBV7-3 to TRBJ2-3, with 7 bases identical to TRBD2. The V gene's germline CDR1 is SGHTA and CDR2 FQGTGA. The J segment lost 5 bases and the V segment lost 5 bases, leaving 19 bases of the junction unmatched. CDR3 length: 18 amino acids. CDR3 sequence: CASSRKPIVGTKGDTQYF. The CDR3 DNA reads as TGTGCCAGCAGCCGCAAACCTATAGTTGGGACTAAGGGAGATACGCAGTATTTT.

The J gene is TRBJ1-4, the V gene TRBV7-9; D call uncertain. V was clipped by 3 bases and J by 8 bases, with 10 bases between them. Germline CDR1 and CDR2: SEHNR and FQNEAQ (reference sequence). This CDR3 region has 13 residues. The CDR3 DNA reads as TGTGCCAGCAGCTTCGGCAGGCTGGAAAAACTGTTTTTT. Its translation: CASSFGRLEKLFF.

This chain uses TRBV6-1 with TRBJ1-1; TRBD1 is a possible D gene (5 bases). Trimming pared 4 bases from V and 1 base from J, leaving 16 bases between. Germline V gives CDR1 MNHNS, CDR2 SASEGT. This CDR3 comprises 16 residues. The CDR3 is CASSGVWTTSNTEAFF. The CDR3, as DNA: TGTGCCAGCAGTGGGGTCTGGACAACATCGAACACTGAAGCTTTCTTT.

The chain uses TRBV29-1 and TRBJ2-3; D not resolved. CDR3 length equals 10 residues. The V gene lost 8 bases and the J gene lost 2 bases, with 5 bases spanning the gap. The germline V gene has CDR1 SQVTM and CDR2 ANQGSEA. CDR3 coding DNA: TGCAGCTCCGACACAGATACGCAGTATTTT. Its protein is CSSDTDTQYF.

The chain carries TRBV7-2 and TRBJ2-7; unclear D gene. This CDR3 spans 14 amino acids. Per germline, CDR1 SGHTA and CDR2 FQGNSA. V was trimmed by 6 bases and J by 2 bases, leaving 14 bases between them. CDR3 sequence (DNA): TGTGCCAGCAGTTCCTACGTACGCCCCTACGAGCAGTACTTC. Amino acid sequence: CASSSYVRPYEQYF.

The chain uses TRBV7-9 and TRBJ1-2; weak D call: TRBD1 (5 bases). The germline V gene has CDR1 SEHNR and CDR2 FQNEAQ (reference sequence). The ends were cut back, 6 bases at V and 7 bases at J, with 15 bases in the middle. The CDR3 totals 13 residues. The CDR3 here is CASRDLGGSGYTF. The CDR3 DNA reads TGTGCCAGCAGGGACCTCGGGGGTAGTGGCTACACCTTC.

This sequence joins TRBV7-9 and TRBJ1-2; D gene unclear. Trimming shortened V by 3 bases and J by 2 bases, and 7 bases separated the two germline ends. This CDR3 is built from 13 residues. Germline lookup yields CDR1 SEHNR and CDR2 FQNEAQ (reference sequence). This CDR3 is CASSLTQNYGYTF. CDR3 DNA: TGTGCCAGCAGCTTGACGCAGAACTATGGCTACACCTTC. The variable domain in full, with the rest retrieved from reference TRBV7-9 and TRBJ1-2, is DTGVSQNPRHKITKRGQNVTFRCDPISEHNRLYWYRQTLGQGPEFLTYFQNEAQLEKSRLLSDRFSAERPKGSFSTLEIQRTEQGDSAMYLCASSLTQNYGYTFGSGTRLTVV.